A selection of T cell receptor beta chains follows, all from one sample in a study of blood T cell repertoires in COVID-19. Method: immunoSEQ multiplex PCR; TCRdb's copy keeps in-frame clones and lacks some. This sample carries about 81,000 clones, roughly 90% of them seen once, and the ten largest clones take about 12%. The sequencing sample was made of peripheral blood. All receptors come from a man between 65 and 85 years old with active or convalescent COVID-19. CDR3s include the opening cysteine and the closing phenylalanine or tryptophan. Each record gives: clone size, J gene, V gene, D gene, CDR3 DNA, CDR3 protein. A D gene is named only where the DNA matches it firmly. Size values are once, few and many counts, or a class for expanded clones, and some rows have none.

- | TRBJ1-5 | TRBV6-1 | TRBD1 | TGTGCCAGCAGAAGAGGGGGCGGGGGCAATCAGCCCCAGCATTTT | CASRRGGGGNQPQHF
- | TRBJ2-4 | TRBV2 | - | TGTGCCAGCAGTGGGCCCGCCCGGAGGAAAGCCAAAAACATTCAGTACTTC | CASSGPARRKAKNIQYF
- | TRBJ1-2 | TRBV5-1 | - | TGCGCCACCAAGACAGACAGGTCGAACTATGGCTACACCTTC | CATKTDRSNYGYTF
- | TRBJ2-7 | TRBV5-1 | TRBD1 | TGCGCCAGCAGCGACAGGGACGCCTACGAGCAGTACTTC | CASSDRDAYEQYF
- | TRBJ1-2 | TRBV2 | - | TGTGCCAGCAGCGACCGACTGCGGGGGTATGGCTATGGCTACACCTTC | CASSDRLRGYGYGYTF
once | TRBJ2-2 | TRBV2 | TRBD2 | TGTGCCAGCAGTGCCCAGACTAGCGGGGGGGCCGGGGAGCTGTTTTTT | CASSAQTSGGAGELFF
- | TRBJ1-1 | TRBV18 | - | TGTGCCAGCTCACGCGACGCGACACTGAACACTGAAGCTTTCTTT | CASSRDATLNTEAFF
- | TRBJ2-1 | TRBV18 | - | TGTGCCAGCTCACCATGGCAGGGCTCCTACAATGAGCAGTTCTTC | CASSPWQGSYNEQFF
few | TRBJ1-5 | TRBV4-3 | - | TGCGCCAGCAGCCAAAACGCGAATCAGCCCCAGCATTTT | CASSQNANQPQHF
- | TRBJ1-2 | TRBV2 | - | TGTGCCAGCAGTGAGGCATCCTATGGCTACACCTTC | CASSEASYGYTF
- | TRBJ2-7 | TRBV7-2 | TRBD2 | TGTGCCAGCAGCTTTCTGGCGGGGGGGATAGAGCAGTACTTC | CASSFLAGGIEQYF
- | TRBJ2-2 | TRBV5-4 | - | TGTGCCAGCAGCACGCCGGACAGTTGGAACACCGGGGAGCTGTTTTTT | CASSTPDSWNTGELFF
- | TRBJ1-5 | TRBV4-2 | - | TGTGCCAGCAGCAACAACAGGGTTGGTCAGCCCCAGCATTTT | CASSNNRVGQPQHF
- | TRBJ1-2 | TRBV27 | TRBD1 | TGTGCCAGCAGTTGGATAAAGACAGGGGGCTTTAGCTATGGCTACACCTTC | CASSWIKTGGFSYGYTF
once | TRBJ1-2 | TRBV5-8 | TRBD1 | TGTGCCAGCAGCCCCCCACAGGGGTACTATGGCTACACCTTC | CASSPPQGYYGYTF
- | TRBJ1-2 | TRBV2 | TRBD1 | TGTGCCAGCAGCCATAATTCCGGGACAGGACCTAACTATGGCTACACCTTC | CASSHNSGTGPNYGYTF
- | TRBJ2-5 | TRBV5-1 | - | TGCGCCAGCAGCTCCCGCAGGCACCAAGAGACCCAGTACTTC | CASSSRRHQETQYF
- | TRBJ1-1 | TRBV9 | TRBD1 | TGTGCCAGCAGTTCCGACACCCTATACAGGGGGGGGACTGAAGCTTTCTTT | CASSSDTLYRGGTEAFF
- | TRBJ1-6 | TRBV6-5 | - | TGTGCCAGCAGTTCGGACAGTAACCGTTATAATTCACCCCTCCACTTT | CASSSDSNRYNSPLHF
- | TRBJ2-5 | TRBV7-2 | - | TGTGCCAGCAGCTTAAGCGTTTGGAGCGGGTACCAAGAGACCCAGTACTTC | CASSLSVWSGYQETQYF
once | TRBJ2-7 | TRBV30 | - | TGTGCCTGGAGTTTTAGCTACGAGCAGTACTTC | CAWSFSYEQYF
- | TRBJ1-5 | TRBV5-8 | TRBD1 | TGTGCCAGCAGCTTGGAATGGGACAGGGGGTACAATCAGCCCCAGCATTTT | CASSLEWDRGYNQPQHF
- | TRBJ2-7 | TRBV19 | TRBD1 | TGTGCCAGTACCTCGGGACAGGCAAACTCCTACGAGCAGTACTTC | CASTSGQANSYEQYF
- | TRBJ1-1 | TRBV7-6 | TRBD1 | TGTGCCAGCAGCTCGTACGGACAGGGATCCACTGAAGCTTTCTTT | CASSSYGQGSTEAFF
- | TRBJ2-1 | TRBV7-9 | - | TGTGCCAGCAGCCCACCGACAGTCCATGAGCAGTTCTTC | CASSPPTVHEQFF
- | TRBJ2-1 | TRBV5-1 | - | TGCGCCAGCAGCTTGTCCGGGTTAGGCAGCAATGAGCAGTTCTTC | CASSLSGLGSNEQFF